Each of the 14 T cell receptor beta chains below was sequenced from the same sample in a study of OX40 agonist ivuxolimab in advanced cancers. Produced via immunoSEQ multiplex PCR; TCRdb's table is partial and in-frame only. The sample consists of 75,000 to 80,000 clones, nearly 95% of them appearing once. The material sequenced was CD4+ or CD8+ T cells sorted from blood, taken in a trial of the OX40 agonist ivuxolimab. The receptors shown here come from an adult with an advanced solid tumor such as melanoma, head and neck, liver or kidney cancer.

This rearrangement joins TRBV9 to TRBJ1-1; a weak D match, TRBD1 (6 bases). The CDR3 is 13 amino acids. V dropped 4 bases and J dropped 4 bases, with 11 bases sitting between them. Germline CDR1 SGDLS, CDR2 YYNGEE. The CDR3 spells CASSTGGGTEAFF. DNA of the CDR3: TGTGCCAGCAGCACCGGGGGCGGCACTGAAGCTTTCTTT.

As concerns this clone: At the DNA level, this CDR3 is encoded by other sequences in the same sample as well. The chain couples TRBV4-3 to TRBJ1-1; D is uncertain. The V end lost 0 bases, the J end lost 1 base, and 6 bases lay between the germline ends. In germline, CDR1 is LGHNA, CDR2 YSLEER. This CDR3 contains 14 residues. CDR3: CASSQEIGNTEAFF. As DNA, the CDR3 is TGCGCCAGCAGCCAAGAAATCGGGAACACTGAAGCTTTCTTT.

CDR3 amino acids: CSVGYGDEQYF. The DNA for the CDR3 is TGCAGCGTTGGGTATGGCGACGAGCAGTACTTC. V gene TRBV29-1 combines with J gene TRBJ2-7; D is undetermined. Trimming stripped 4 bases from V and 5 bases from J, with 9 bases between. The CDR3 has 11 amino acids. CDR1 and CDR2 from the germline V gene are SQVTM and ANQGSEA.

The V call is TRBV5-1, the J call TRBJ2-3, with D possibly TRBD1 on 6 matching bases. This CDR3 spans 13 amino acids. The germline gives CDR1 SGHRS, CDR2 YFSETQ. Trimming took 7 bases from V and 1 from J, leaving 10 bases between them. The CDR3 DNA sequence: TGCGCCAGCGAGGACAGCGGCACAGATACGCAGTATTTT. Its protein product is CASEDSGTDTQYF.

The chain recombines TRBV4-3 with TRBJ2-7; no reliable D call. The CDR3 is 15 amino acids. CDR1 LGHNA and CDR2 YSLEER come from the germline V gene. V was clipped by 0 bases and J by 3 bases, with 12 bases between them. This chain's CDR3 is CASSQETRGDYEQYF. CDR3 DNA sequence: TGCGCCAGCAGCCAAGAAACCAGAGGAGACTACGAGCAGTACTTC.

This sequence joins TRBV5-1 and TRBJ2-6; D is possibly TRBD1 (6 bases). Germline V gene data show CDR1 as SGHRS and CDR2 as YFSETQ. CDR3 size: 21 residues. Between the trimmed V and J ends, which lost 3 bases and 0 bases, there was a span of 25 bases. The CDR3 sequence: CASSSMTEPGQLNSGANVLTF. The CDR3 DNA reads TGCGCCAGCAGCTCCATGACCGAGCCGGGACAACTCAACTCTGGGGCCAACGTCCTGACTTTC.

J is TRBJ2-1 and V is TRBV19; D is undetermined. CDR1 is LNHDA and CDR2 is SQIVND in the germline V gene (reference sequence). V was shortened by 4 bases and J by 6 bases, with 10 bases between the two germline ends. The CDR3 runs 13 residues. The CDR3 loop is CASSSRPGNEQFF. The CDR3 bases are TGTGCCAGTAGTAGCCGACCGGGCAATGAGCAGTTCTTC.

The rearrangement uses TRBV7-3 and TRBJ2-2; D possibly corresponds to TRBD1 (5 bases). The CDR3 loop spans 18 amino acids. Germline V gene lookup returns CDR1 SGHTA and CDR2 FQGTGA. The V gene lost 5 bases and the J gene lost 4 bases, with 23 bases spanning the gap. CDR3 residues: CASSPQDIRHLITGELFF. The CDR3 DNA follows: TGTGCCAGCAGCCCACAGGACATCCGACATTTAATCACCGGGGAGCTGTTTTTT. Drawing the rest from reference TRBV7-3 and TRBJ2-2, the complete variable domain is GAGVSQTPSNKVTEKGKYVELRCDPISGHTALYWYRQSLGQGPEFLIYFQGTGAADDSGLPNDRFFAVRPEGSVSTLKIQRTERGDSAVYLCASSPQDIRHLITGELFFGEGSRLTVL.

V usage is TRBV19 and J usage is TRBJ2-7; no clear D gene. V lost 1 base and J 5 bases, leaving 15 bases between the germline ends. CDR1 is LNHDA, CDR2 SQIVND, per germline (reference sequence). The CDR3 is made up of 15 amino acids. For the CDR3, the DNA is TGTGCCAGTAGTATAGTGTACACCAGGAGAGACGAGCAGTACTTC. This gives the protein CASSIVYTRRDEQYF.

The chain links TRBV30 to TRBJ2-1; D remains unclear. The germline V gene has CDR1 GTSNPN and CDR2 SVGIG (reference sequence). Trimming removed 1 base at V and 9 bases at J, with 7 bases between. The CDR3 sequence is 11 residues long. CDR3 loop: CAWSGGLEQFF. In DNA form, the CDR3 reads TGTGCCTGGAGTGGAGGTCTTGAGCAGTTCTTC.

The rearrangement links TRBV6-5 to TRBJ2-5, with 12 bases identical to TRBD1. CDR3 size: 15 residues. With 5 bases clipped from V and 5 bases from J, the junction kept 6 bases outside the gene matches. Germline CDR1 MNHEY, CDR2 SVGAGI. The CDR3 DNA reads as TGTGCCAGCAGTGGGGACAGGGGGCTTATGGAGACCCAGTACTTC. It yields the protein CASSGDRGLMETQYF.

V gene TRBV28 combines with J gene TRBJ2-3; D remains ambiguous. CDR3 length: 11 residues. Trimming cost V 7 bases and J 5 bases, with 7 bases left between them. Germline V gene lookup returns CDR1 MDHEN and CDR2 SYDVKM. CDR3 loop: CASTRRDTQYF. The CDR3 DNA is TGTGCCAGCACAAGGCGAGATACGCAGTATTTT.

The gene calls are TRBV28 and TRBJ1-2; D might be TRBD1 (5 bases). CDR1 MDHEN and CDR2 SYDVKM come from the germline V gene. The V end was cut by 11 bases, the J end by 7 bases, with 17 bases between. The CDR3 is 12 amino acids. CDR3: CAPGGGRLGYTF. CDR3 DNA sequence: TGTGCCCCGGGGGGGGGACGTCTTGGCTACACCTTC.

This chain connects TRBV29-1 to TRBJ1-1; no clear D gene. V was pared by 0 bases and J by 6 bases, with 17 bases between. Per germline, CDR1 SQVTM and CDR2 ANQGSEA. This CDR3 region has 15 residues. The CDR3: CSVEEEDRYNSEAFF. Here the CDR3 DNA reads TGCAGCGTTGAAGAGGAGGACCGTTATAACTCTGAAGCTTTCTTT. Variable domain in full (rest from reference TRBV29-1 and TRBJ1-1): SAVISQKPSRDICQRGTSLTIQCQVDSQVTMMFWYRQQPGQSLTLIATANQGSEATYESGFVIDKFPISRPNLTFSTLTVSNMSPEDSSIYLCSVEEEDRYNSEAFFGQGTRLTVV.